Listed below are T cell receptor beta chains from one sample, sequenced in a study of spatial heterogeneity in lung cancer. TCRdb independently ran MiXCR on the 5' RACE reads; one entry per CDR3 protein. The sample contains some 1,200 distinct CDR3 sequences, around 30% of which appear only once. The specimen was lung tumor tissue, collected at surgery. These TCRs come from a male donor with early-stage non-small cell lung cancer. The CDR3 runs from the conserved cysteine through the conserved F or W. Fields, in order: V gene, D gene, clone size, CDR3 length, J gene, CDR3 protein, CDR3 DNA. A D gene is named only where the DNA matches it firmly. Only some rows state a clone size, as once, few, many or a class for expanded clones.

>TRBV27|.|few|15|TRBJ2-5
CASSLTPGLFKTQYF
TGTGCCAGCAGTTTAACCCCCGGGTTGTTTAAGACCCAGTACTTC
>TRBV7-2|.|.|15|TRBJ2-1
CASTRARGAGDEQFF
TGTGCCAGCACCAGGGCCCGGGGCGCTGGCGATGAGCAGTTCTTC
>TRBV6-2/TRBV6-3|TRBD2|large|14|TRBJ2-3
CASMPSGRADTQYF
TGTGCCAGCATGCCTAGCGGGAGGGCAGATACGCAGTATTTT
>TRBV29-1|.|.|14|TRBJ1-1
CSVEPKRGGTEAFF
TGCAGCGTTGAGCCCAAAAGGGGGGGTACTGAAGCTTTCTTT
>TRBV7-8|.|large|16|TRBJ2-5
CASSLLPPVWGETQYF
TGTGCCAGCAGCTTACTCCCCCCGGTCTGGGGAGAGACCCAGTACTTC
>TRBV27|TRBD1|.|13|TRBJ2-4
CASRPRTGNIQYF
TGTGCCAGCAGACCAAGGACAGGAAACATTCAGTACTTC
>TRBV4-3|TRBD1|few|16|TRBJ2-1
CASSQGQGISYNEQFF
TGCGCCAGCAGCCAGGGACAGGGAATCTCCTACAATGAGCAGTTCTTC
>TRBV27|.|.|14|TRBJ1-5
CASSSSAGFQPQHF
TGTGCCAGCAGTTCCTCAGCAGGGTTTCAGCCCCAGCATTTT
>TRBV2|.|large|19|TRBJ2-3
CASSLIEGGEVEARDTQYF
TGTGCCAGCAGCCTCATTGAGGGGGGCGAAGTTGAGGCTCGGGATACGCAGTATTTT
>TRBV4-2|.|.|19|TRBJ2-5
CASSPYRVPPSIPKETQYF
TGTGCCAGCAGCCCCTACAGGGTCCCACCTAGTATACCTAAAGAGACCCAGTACTTC
>TRBV28|.|hyperexpanded|13|TRBJ1-2
CASSSPRMRGYTF
TGTGCCAGCAGTTCCCCCAGAATGCGAGGCTACACCTTC
>TRBV20-1|.|large|11|TRBJ2-5
CSARDGQTQYF
TGCAGTGCTAGAGATGGGCAGACCCAGTACTTC
>TRBV6-6|TRBD1|medium-sized|17|TRBJ1-2
CASMVSGQGAEGYGYTF
TGTGCCAGCATGGTGTCGGGACAGGGAGCGGAGGGGTATGGCTACACCTTC
>TRBV19|TRBD1|.|15|TRBJ2-1
CASSMGQGVVNEQFF
TGTGCCAGTAGTATGGGACAGGGGGTGGTCAATGAGCAGTTCTTC
>TRBV5-6|.|.|17|TRBJ2-1
CASSLDRKFSTYNEQFF
TGTGCCAGCAGCTTGGACCGAAAGTTTAGCACCTACAATGAGCAGTTCTTC
>TRBV4-1|.|few|16|TRBJ1-5
CASSQGKTYSNQPQHF
TGCGCCAGCAGCCAAGGGAAGACCTATAGCAATCAGCCCCAGCATTTT
>TRBV28|TRBD2|medium-sized|14|TRBJ2-7
CASSLIAGVHEQYF
TGTGCCAGCAGTTTAATAGCGGGAGTACACGAGCAGTACTTC
>TRBV12-3/TRBV12-4|.|.|13|TRBJ2-1
CASRLIDNNEQFF
TGTGCCAGCAGATTGATTGACAACAATGAGCAGTTCTTC
>TRBV5-1|.|.|17|TRBJ1-4
CASSLDGSVMSNEKLFF
TGCGCCAGCAGCTTGGATGGCAGCGTAATGTCAAATGAAAAACTGTTTTTT
>TRBV29-1|.|.|12|TRBJ2-1
CSVESDANEQFF
TGCAGCGTTGAGTCGGACGCCAATGAGCAGTTCTTC
>TRBV30|.|.|15|TRBJ1-1
CAWSLPRGRITEAFF
TGTGCCTGGAGTTTACCAAGGGGAAGGATCACTGAAGCTTTCTTT
>TRBV6-5|TRBD2|.|15|TRBJ2-1
CASSYQSSGGNEQFF
TGTGCCAGCAGTTACCAGTCTAGCGGGGGCAATGAGCAGTTCTTC
>TRBV3-1|.|large|16|TRBJ2-2
CASSRLGAKNTGELFF
TGTGCCAGCAGCCGCCTTGGAGCCAAGAACACCGGGGAGCTGTTTTTT
>TRBV12-3/TRBV12-4|.|medium-sized|17|TRBJ2-2
CASSTTGIATSTGELFF
TGTGCCAGCAGTACCACAGGGATTGCGACGAGCACCGGGGAGCTGTTTTTT
>TRBV29-1|TRBD1|large|12|TRBJ2-7
CSVGTGTYEQYF
TGCAGCGTGGGGACAGGGACCTACGAGCAGTACTTC
>TRBV7-2|.|.|14|TRBJ2-3
CASSLDGGADTQYF
TGTGCCAGCAGCTTGGACGGGGGAGCAGATACGCAGTATTTT
>TRBV27|.|once|15|TRBJ2-2
CASSLFSGTTGELFF
TGTGCCAGCAGTTTATTCTCCGGAACCACCGGGGAGCTGTTTTTT
>TRBV5-4|TRBD2|.|15|TRBJ2-2
CASSPKAGDTGELFF
TGTGCCAGCAGCCCCAAGGCGGGGGACACCGGGGAGCTGTTTTTT
>TRBV6-7|TRBD2|.|14|TRBJ2-1
CASSSGRTYNEQFF
TGTGCCAGCAGTAGCGGGAGGACCTACAATGAGCAGTTCTTC
>TRBV6-5|.|few|14|TRBJ2-7
CASSPDGAPYEQYF
TGTGCCAGCAGTCCGGACGGAGCCCCCTACGAGCAGTACTTC
>TRBV30|.|.|14|TRBJ2-5
CAWSVTGGLETQYF
TGTGCCTGGAGTGTAACGGGTGGATTGGAGACCCAGTACTTC
>TRBV6-1|.|.|12|TRBJ2-1
CASIRSRDEQFF
TGTGCCAGCATCAGGAGCAGGGATGAGCAGTTCTTC
>TRBV6-6|.|.|11|TRBJ1-4
CASSPGVKLFF
TGTGCCAGCAGCCCAGGCGTGAAACTGTTTTTT
>TRBV24-1|.|few|14|TRBJ2-5
CATSPWGGEETQYF
TGTGCCACCAGTCCCTGGGGCGGGGAAGAGACCCAGTACTTC
>TRBV27|TRBD2|large|18|TRBJ2-3
CASSFRLAGGPFSDTQYF
TGTGCCAGCAGTTTTAGGCTAGCGGGGGGGCCTTTCTCAGATACGCAGTATTTT
>TRBV11-2|.|few|11|TRBJ2-3
CASRGPDTQYF
TGTGCCAGCAGGGGTCCAGATACGCAGTATTTT
>TRBV27|.|.|11|TRBJ2-2
CASSRPGELFF
TGTGCCAGCAGCCGCCCCGGGGAGCTGTTTTTT
>TRBV12-3/TRBV12-4|TRBD2|.|16|TRBJ2-2
CASSPQAGGGAGELFF
TGTGCCAGCAGCCCTCAAGCGGGAGGCGGTGCCGGGGAGCTGTTTTTT
>TRBV4-1|.|few|13|TRBJ2-3
CASSQENADTQYF
TGCGCCAGCAGCCAAGAAAACGCAGATACGCAGTATTTT
>TRBV2|.|.|16|TRBJ2-7
CASRPREEGFSYEQYF
TGTGCCAGCAGACCCCGTGAAGAGGGGTTTTCCTACGAGCAGTACTTC
>TRBV7-9|.|medium-sized|12|TRBJ2-1
CASSLGVGMQFF
TGTGCCAGCAGCTTAGGGGTGGGGATGCAGTTCTTC
>TRBV12-3/TRBV12-4|.|.|14|TRBJ2-1
CASSFGARNNEQFF
TGTGCCAGCAGTTTTGGGGCTAGAAACAATGAGCAGTTCTTC